This TCR beta chain derives from a study of T cell responses to AZD1222 COVID-19 vaccine. Study-wide results and caveats: The breadth and depth of Spike-specific TCRs increased once two AZD1222 doses had been given. No day 14 peak samples; only post-peak repertoires were characterized. Clonal diversity was possibly underestimated, and the donors were mostly white British, with more females.

CDR3 length equals 13 residues. Germline assignment: CDR1 GTSNPN and CDR2 SVGIG (reference sequence). Trimming pared 4 bases from V and 9 bases from J, leaving 13 bases between. This clone came up a few times. Its antigen is undetermined. The assay was immunoSEQ multiplex PCR, and TCRdb's table has in-frame clones only and misses some. Of tens of thousands of clones listed, more than 70% are singletons. Sequenced here: peripheral blood, sampled 28 days after the second AZD1222 dose. The clonotype comes from an adult who received the AZD1222 COVID-19 vaccine. V is TRBV30 and J is TRBJ1-6; no clear D gene. DNA for the CDR3: TGTGCCTGGATTGGAGAGTTTAGTTCACCCCTCCACTTT. As protein: CAWIGEFSSPLHF.